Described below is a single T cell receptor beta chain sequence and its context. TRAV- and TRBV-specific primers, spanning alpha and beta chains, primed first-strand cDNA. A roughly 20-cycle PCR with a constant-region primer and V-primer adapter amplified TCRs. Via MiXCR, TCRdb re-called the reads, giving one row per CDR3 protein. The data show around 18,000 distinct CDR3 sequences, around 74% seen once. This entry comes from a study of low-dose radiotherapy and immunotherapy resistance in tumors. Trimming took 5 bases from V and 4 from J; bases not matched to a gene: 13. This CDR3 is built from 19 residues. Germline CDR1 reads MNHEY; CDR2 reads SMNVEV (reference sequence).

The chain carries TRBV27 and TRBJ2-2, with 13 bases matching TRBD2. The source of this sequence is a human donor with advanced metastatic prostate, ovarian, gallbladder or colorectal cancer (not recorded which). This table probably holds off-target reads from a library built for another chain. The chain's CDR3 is CASSPPFLLAGGTTGELFF. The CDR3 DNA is TGTGCCAGCAGTCCTCCGTTTCTACTAGCGGGAGGGACCACCGGGGAGCTGTTTTTT.